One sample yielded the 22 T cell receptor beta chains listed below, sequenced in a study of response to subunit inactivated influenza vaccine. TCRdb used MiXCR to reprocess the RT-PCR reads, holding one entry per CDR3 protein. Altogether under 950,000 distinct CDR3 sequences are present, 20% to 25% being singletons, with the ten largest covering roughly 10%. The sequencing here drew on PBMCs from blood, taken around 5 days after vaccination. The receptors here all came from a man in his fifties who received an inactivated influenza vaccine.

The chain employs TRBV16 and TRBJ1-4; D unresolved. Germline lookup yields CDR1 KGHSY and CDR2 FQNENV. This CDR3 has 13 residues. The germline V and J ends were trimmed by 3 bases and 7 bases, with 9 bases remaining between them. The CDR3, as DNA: TGTGCCAGCAGCCAGTCCGTCGGTGAAAAACTGTTTTTT. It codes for CASSQSVGEKLFF.

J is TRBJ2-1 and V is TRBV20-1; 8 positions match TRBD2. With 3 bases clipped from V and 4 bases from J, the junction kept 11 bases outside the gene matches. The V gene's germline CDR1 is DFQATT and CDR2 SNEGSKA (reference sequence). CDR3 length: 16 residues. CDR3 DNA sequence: TGCAGTGCTAGTCGACCTAGCGGGTGGATATACAATGAGCAGTTCTTC. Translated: CSASRPSGWIYNEQFF.

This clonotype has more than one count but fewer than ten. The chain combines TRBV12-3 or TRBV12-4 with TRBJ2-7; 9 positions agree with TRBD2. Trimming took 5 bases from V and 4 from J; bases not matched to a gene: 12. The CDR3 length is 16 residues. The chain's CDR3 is CASSQGLARTTYEQYF. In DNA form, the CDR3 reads TGTGCCAGCAGTCAGGGACTAGCACGGACTACGTACGAGCAGTACTTC.

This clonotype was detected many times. CDR3 protein: CSARGTHTDTQYF. The CDR3 DNA is TGCAGTGCTAGGGGGACCCACACAGATACGCAGTATTTT. This chain links TRBV20-1 with TRBJ2-3; D is perhaps TRBD1 or TRBD2 (5 bases each). The CDR3 has 13 amino acids. Germline lookup yields CDR1 DFQATT and CDR2 SNEGSKA (reference sequence). Trimming left V 3 bases short and J 2 bases short, with 9 bases between.

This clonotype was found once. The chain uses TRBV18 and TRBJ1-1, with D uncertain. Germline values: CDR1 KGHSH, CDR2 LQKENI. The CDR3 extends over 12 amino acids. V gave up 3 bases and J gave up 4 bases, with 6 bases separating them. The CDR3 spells CASSPYSTEAFF. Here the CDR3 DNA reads TGTGCCAGCTCACCCTACAGCACTGAAGCTTTCTTT.

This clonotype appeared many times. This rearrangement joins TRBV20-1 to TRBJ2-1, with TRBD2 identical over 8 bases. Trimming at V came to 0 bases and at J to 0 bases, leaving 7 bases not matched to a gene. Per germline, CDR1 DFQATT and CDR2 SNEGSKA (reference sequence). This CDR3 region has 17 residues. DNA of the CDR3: TGCAGTGCTAGAGATTTAAAGAGCGGGAGCTCCTACAATGAGCAGTTCTTC. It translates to CSARDLKSGSSYNEQFF.

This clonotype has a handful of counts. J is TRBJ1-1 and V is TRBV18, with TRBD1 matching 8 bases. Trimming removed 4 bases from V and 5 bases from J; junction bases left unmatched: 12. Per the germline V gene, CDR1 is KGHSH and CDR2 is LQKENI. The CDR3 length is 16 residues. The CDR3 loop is CASSQDRAGGWTEAFF. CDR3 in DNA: TGTGCCAGCTCACAGGACCGGGCAGGGGGCTGGACTGAAGCTTTCTTT.

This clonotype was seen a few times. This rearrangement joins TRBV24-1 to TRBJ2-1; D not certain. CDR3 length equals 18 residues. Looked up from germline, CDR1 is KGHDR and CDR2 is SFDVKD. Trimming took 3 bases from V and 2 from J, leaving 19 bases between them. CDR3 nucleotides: TGTGCCACCAGTGATCCGACTGTTAGTGGGGATCCCTACAATGAGCAGTTCTTC. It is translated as CATSDPTVSGDPYNEQFF.

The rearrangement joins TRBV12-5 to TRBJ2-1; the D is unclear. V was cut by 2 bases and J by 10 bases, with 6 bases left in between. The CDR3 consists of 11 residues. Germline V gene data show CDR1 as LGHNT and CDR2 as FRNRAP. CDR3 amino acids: CASGLMREQFF. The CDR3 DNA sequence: TGTGCTAGTGGTTTGATGCGGGAGCAGTTCTTC.

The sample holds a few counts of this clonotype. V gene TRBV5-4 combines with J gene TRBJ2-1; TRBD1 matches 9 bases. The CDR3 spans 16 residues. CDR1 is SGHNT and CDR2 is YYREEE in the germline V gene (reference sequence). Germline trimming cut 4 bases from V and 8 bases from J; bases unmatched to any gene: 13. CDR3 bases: TGTGCCAGCAGCCCCGTGAGCGGGACAGGGAGCCATGAGCAGTTCTTC. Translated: CASSPVSGTGSHEQFF.

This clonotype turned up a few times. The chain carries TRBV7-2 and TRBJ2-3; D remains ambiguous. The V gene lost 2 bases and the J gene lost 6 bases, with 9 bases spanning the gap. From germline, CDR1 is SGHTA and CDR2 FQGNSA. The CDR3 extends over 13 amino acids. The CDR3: CASSLMIRDTQYF. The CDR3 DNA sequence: TGTGCCAGCAGCTTAATGATTCGTGATACGCAGTATTTT.

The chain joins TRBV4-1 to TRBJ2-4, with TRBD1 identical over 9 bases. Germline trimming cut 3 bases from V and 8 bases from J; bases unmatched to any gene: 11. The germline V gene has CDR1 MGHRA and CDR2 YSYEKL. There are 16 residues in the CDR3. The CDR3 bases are TGCGCCAGCAGCCAGATACTGGGACAGGGCAGGCACATTCAGTACTTC. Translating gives CASSQILGQGRHIQYF.

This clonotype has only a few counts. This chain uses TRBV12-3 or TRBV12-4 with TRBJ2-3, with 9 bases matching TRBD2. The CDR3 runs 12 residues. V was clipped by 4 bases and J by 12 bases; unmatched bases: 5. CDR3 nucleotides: TGTGCCAGCAGTTCCTCTAGCGGGATCCAGTATTTT. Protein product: CASSSSSGIQYF.

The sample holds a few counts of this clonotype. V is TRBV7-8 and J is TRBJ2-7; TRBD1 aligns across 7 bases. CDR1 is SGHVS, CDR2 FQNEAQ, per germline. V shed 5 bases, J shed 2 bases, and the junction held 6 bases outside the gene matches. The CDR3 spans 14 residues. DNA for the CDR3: TGTGCCAGCAGCGTGACAGGGACGCCCTACGAGCAGTACTTC. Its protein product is CASSVTGTPYEQYF.

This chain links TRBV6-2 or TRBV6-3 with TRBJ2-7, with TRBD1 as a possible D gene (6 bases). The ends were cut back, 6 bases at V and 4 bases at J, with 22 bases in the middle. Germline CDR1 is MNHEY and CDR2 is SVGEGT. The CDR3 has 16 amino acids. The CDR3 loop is CASRSIDRLTPYEQYF. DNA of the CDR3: TGTGCCAGCAGATCTATAGACAGGCTGACTCCATACGAGCAGTACTTC.

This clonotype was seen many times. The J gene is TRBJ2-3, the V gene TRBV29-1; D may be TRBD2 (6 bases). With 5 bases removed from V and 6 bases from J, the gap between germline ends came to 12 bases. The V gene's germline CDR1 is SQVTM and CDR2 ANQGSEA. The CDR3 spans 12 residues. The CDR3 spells CSVLLAGDTQYF. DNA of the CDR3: TGCAGCGTTCTACTTGCGGGGGATACGCAGTATTTT.

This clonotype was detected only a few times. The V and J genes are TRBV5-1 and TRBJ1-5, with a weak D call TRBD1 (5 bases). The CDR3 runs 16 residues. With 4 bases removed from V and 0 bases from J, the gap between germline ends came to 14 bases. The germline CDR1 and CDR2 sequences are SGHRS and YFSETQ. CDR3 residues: CASSPGGSYSNQPQHF. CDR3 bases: TGCGCCAGCAGCCCGGGGGGGTCTTATAGCAATCAGCCCCAGCATTTT.

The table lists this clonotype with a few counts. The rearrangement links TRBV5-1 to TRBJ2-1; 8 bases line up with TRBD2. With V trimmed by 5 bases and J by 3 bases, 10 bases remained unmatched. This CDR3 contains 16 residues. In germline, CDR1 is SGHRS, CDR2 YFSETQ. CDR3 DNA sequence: TGCGCCAGCAGTTGGGAGGGGCTAGCGGGCTACAATGAGCAGTTCTTC. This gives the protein CASSWEGLAGYNEQFF.

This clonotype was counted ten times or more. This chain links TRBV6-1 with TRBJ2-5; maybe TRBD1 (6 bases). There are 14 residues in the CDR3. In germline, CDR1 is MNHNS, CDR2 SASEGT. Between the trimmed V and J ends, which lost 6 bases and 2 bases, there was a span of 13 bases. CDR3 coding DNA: TGTGCCAGCAGACTCCACAGGGATCAAGAGACCCAGTACTTC. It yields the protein CASRLHRDQETQYF.

The DNA of the CDR3 is TGCAGTGCCGCTACGCCGGGGACTGGGGCCAACGTCCTGACTTTC. It encodes CSAATPGTGANVLTF. This rearrangement joins TRBV20-1 to TRBJ2-6; possibly TRBD2 for D (5 bases). The CDR3 is 15 amino acids. Trimming removed 6 bases from V and 2 bases from J, with 14 bases in between. CDR1 and CDR2 (germline): DFQATT, SNEGSKA (reference sequence).

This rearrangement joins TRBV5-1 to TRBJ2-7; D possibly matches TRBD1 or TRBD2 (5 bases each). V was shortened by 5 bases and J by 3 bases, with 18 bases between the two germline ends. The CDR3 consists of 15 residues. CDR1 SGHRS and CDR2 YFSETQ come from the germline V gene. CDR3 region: CASREGTAAYYEQYF. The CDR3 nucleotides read TGCGCCAGCAGGGAAGGGACGGCGGCTTACTACGAGCAGTACTTC.

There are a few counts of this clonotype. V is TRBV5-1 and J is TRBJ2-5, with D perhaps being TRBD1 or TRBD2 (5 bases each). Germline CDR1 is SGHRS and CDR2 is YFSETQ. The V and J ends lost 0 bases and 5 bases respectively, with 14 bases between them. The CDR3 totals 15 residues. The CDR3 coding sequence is TGCGCCAGCAGCTTGGCCGGGACGGACCGGGAGACCCAGTACTTC. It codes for CASSLAGTDRETQYF.